The 18 T cell receptor beta chains below come from one sample, sequenced in a study of blood T cells in healthy people across ages. Alongside a J-beta primer mix, a sample-barcoded 5' primer served in a second PCR lasting roughly 7 to 12 cycles. TCRdb processed the 5' RACE reads anew with MiXCR; each CDR3 protein has one entry. The table has around 780,000 distinct CDR3 sequences, about 26% seen once. In addition, the sample was reused for a study of T cells of mothers and their children.

Sequencing input: blood. Source of these receptors: a boy aged 10-17 years in good health.

This rearrangement joins TRBV28 to TRBJ1-2; D unclear. Germline assignment: CDR1 MDHEN and CDR2 SYDVKM. Trimming removed 6 bases at V and 4 bases at J, with 15 bases between. The CDR3 length is 14 residues. CDR3 sequence: CASSTDGPFYGYTF. Here the CDR3 DNA reads TGTGCCAGCAGCACCGACGGACCTTTCTATGGCTACACCTTC.

This sequence joins TRBV12-3 or TRBV12-4 and TRBJ2-3; tentative D call: TRBD2 (5 bases). The CDR3 is made up of 15 amino acids. Trimming cost V 3 bases and J 4 bases, with 14 bases left between them. The CDR3 here is CASSLLASAADTQYF. CDR3 nucleotide sequence: TGTGCCAGCAGTTTGCTAGCTAGTGCCGCAGATACGCAGTATTTT.

The genes are TRBV20-1 and TRBJ2-5; 9 nucleotides match TRBD2. This CDR3 comprises 14 residues. Germline CDR1 DFQATT, CDR2 SNEGSKA (reference sequence). V lost 6 bases and J lost 3; bases outside the gene matches: 8. CDR3 nucleotides: TGCAGTGCCATGAAGCGGGGGGCAGAAGAGACCCAGTACTTC. The encoded protein is CSAMKRGAEETQYF.

CDR3 bases: TGTGCCAGCAGTTACTCGAGGACCTTCTATGGCTACACCTTC. Translation: CASSYSRTFYGYTF. The chain combines TRBV6-5 with TRBJ1-2; no definite D call. V was shortened by 0 bases and J by 4 bases, with 9 bases between the two germline ends. The V gene's germline CDR1 is MNHEY and CDR2 SVGAGI. The CDR3 spans 14 residues.

The rearrangement links TRBV25-1 to TRBJ1-3, with 7 bases identical to TRBD1. In germline, CDR1 is MGHDK, CDR2 SYGVNS. This CDR3 spans 15 amino acids. The V and J ends lost 6 bases and 1 base, in that order; junction bases with no gene match: 6. The CDR3 DNA reads as TGTGCCAGCAGAGGCCAGGGGGTTTCTGGAAACACCATATATTTT. Residues: CASRGQGVSGNTIYF.

The chain links TRBV4-1 to TRBJ1-4, with a weak D call TRBD1 (5 bases). V dropped 2 bases and J dropped 7 bases, with 14 bases sitting between them. CDR3 length: 15 amino acids. Germline V lookup: CDR1 MGHRA, CDR2 YSYEKL. The CDR3 loop is CASSQSSRAGEKLFF. In nucleotides, the CDR3 is TGCGCCAGCAGCCAAAGTAGCAGGGCGGGTGAAAAACTGTTTTTT.

This rearrangement joins TRBV18 to TRBJ2-2; tentatively, D is TRBD1 (6 bases). Germline V CDR1 and CDR2: KGHSH, LQKENI. This CDR3 spans 13 amino acids. Between the trimmed V and J ends, which lost 8 bases and 3 bases, there was a span of 10 bases. The CDR3 spells CASAWTDTGELFF. The CDR3 region has the DNA TGTGCCAGCGCCTGGACAGACACCGGGGAGCTGTTTTTT. The variable domain in full, completed from reference TRBV18 and TRBJ2-2, reads NAGVMQNPRHLVRRRGQEARLRCSPMKGHSHVYWYRQLPEEGLKFMVYLQKENIIDESGMPKERFSAEFPKEGPSILRIQQVVRGDSAAYFCASAWTDTGELFFGEGSRLTVL.

This clonotype was counted only a few times. The gene calls are TRBV28 and TRBJ2-5; the match to TRBD2 covers 10 bases. The CDR3 has 16 residues. Germline V gene sequence: CDR1 MDHEN, CDR2 SYDVKM. V gave up 5 bases and J gave up 2 bases; unmatched junction bases: 8. The CDR3 protein is CASSESGGGRQETQYF. The CDR3 DNA reads as TGTGCCAGCAGTGAAAGCGGGGGGGGCCGGCAAGAGACCCAGTACTTC.

This clonotype was counted between two and nine times. The chain joins TRBV30 to TRBJ1-1, with D unclear. This CDR3 comprises 13 residues. The V gene's germline CDR1 is GTSNPN and CDR2 SVGIG (reference sequence). Trimming cost V 0 bases and J 8 bases, with 13 bases left between them. The CDR3 DNA follows: TGTGCCTGGAGTGTAATTTGGGGTCGGGAAGCTTTCTTT. Translating it yields CAWSVIWGREAFF.

A few counts support this clonotype. This chain joins TRBV12-3 or TRBV12-4 and TRBJ1-1; D possibly corresponds to TRBD1 (6 bases). The V and J ends lost 6 bases and 3 bases respectively, with 14 bases between them. This CDR3 spans 14 amino acids. CDR3 protein: CASSSRGRDTEAFF. DNA of the CDR3: TGTGCCAGCAGCTCCCGGGGGCGGGACACTGAAGCTTTCTTT.

This clonotype has only a few counts. The rearrangement links TRBV12-3 or TRBV12-4 to TRBJ2-7; TRBD2 matches 9 bases. Trimming cost V 3 bases and J 0 bases; bases outside gene matches: 3. This CDR3 region has 15 residues. CDR3 region: CASSFLAGDSYEQYF. CDR3 nucleotide sequence: TGTGCCAGCAGTTTTTTAGCGGGGGACTCCTACGAGCAGTACTTC.

This clonotype appeared a few times. This chain links TRBV7-2 with TRBJ1-2; weak D call: TRBD1 (5 bases). V was cut by 5 bases and J by 0 bases, with 10 bases left in between. Germline V gene lookup returns CDR1 SGHTA and CDR2 FQGNSA. The CDR3 is 14 amino acids. The CDR3 sequence is CASSPQATNYGYTF. Written as DNA, the CDR3 is TGTGCCAGCAGCCCACAGGCTACTAACTATGGCTACACCTTC.

The chain carries TRBV6-2 or TRBV6-3 and TRBJ2-2; 9 bases fit TRBD2. Looked up from germline, CDR1 is MNHEY and CDR2 is SVGEGT. The CDR3 runs to 19 residues. The ends lost 2 bases at V and 1 base at J; junction bases unmatched: 11. The CDR3 bases are TGTGCCAGCAGTTACCTAGCGGGATCGAGTTTGGAGAACACCGGGGAGCTGTTTTTT. This translates into CASSYLAGSSLENTGELFF.

The rearrangement joins TRBV5-1 to TRBJ2-3; D gene ambiguous. Trimming left V 0 bases short and J 0 bases short, with 8 bases between. Germline V gene lookup returns CDR1 SGHRS and CDR2 YFSETQ. The CDR3 totals 15 residues. The CDR3 here is CASSLAVQSTDTQYF. The CDR3 DNA follows: TGCGCCAGCAGCTTGGCCGTACAGAGCACAGATACGCAGTATTTT.

This clonotype came up once. This chain joins TRBV5-1 and TRBJ2-3; D tentatively fits TRBD1 or TRBD2 (5 bases each). CDR1 and CDR2 from the germline V gene are SGHRS and YFSETQ. Trimming left V 1 base short and J 6 bases short, with 12 bases between. This CDR3 region has 14 residues. Here the CDR3 DNA reads TGCGCCAGCAGCTTGAGCACGGGACGCGATACGCAGTATTTT. It translates to CASSLSTGRDTQYF.

With regard to this clonotype: A junction boundary mismatches the germline segment, possibly from a read error. The rearrangement uses TRBV12-3 or TRBV12-4 and TRBJ2-1, with 11 bases aligning to TRBD2. The CDR3 extends over 15 amino acids. The CDR3 sequence: CASRLAGGPRNEQFF. CDR3 DNA: TGTGCCAGCAGGTTAGCGGGGGGGCCGAGGAATGAGCAGTTCTTC.

This clonotype was seen a handful of times. V and J are TRBV7-8 and TRBJ2-5; no firm D call. Germline V gene sequence: CDR1 SGHVS, CDR2 FQNEAQ. This CDR3 comprises 13 residues. The V end was cut by 5 bases, the J end by 4 bases, with 11 bases between. CDR3 coding DNA: TGTGCCAGCAGCCCTGACGTCTCAGAGACCCAGTACTTC. Translated: CASSPDVSETQYF.

In its sample, this clonotype was seen a few times. The chain employs TRBV5-1 and TRBJ2-3; 11 bases map to TRBD2. This CDR3 spans 16 amino acids. Germline V gene data show CDR1 as SGHRS and CDR2 as YFSETQ. Trimming took 4 bases from V and 2 from J; bases not matched to a gene: 6. The CDR3 loop reads CASSGTSGPTTDTQYF. The CDR3 DNA sequence: TGCGCCAGCAGCGGGACTAGCGGACCTACCACAGATACGCAGTATTTT.